A selection of T cell receptor beta chains follows, all from one sample in a study of beta chain features in type 1 diabetes. Sequenced by immunoSEQ multiplex PCR; TCRdb stores in-frame clones only, minus some. The sample records some 350,000 clones, over 8.5% being singletons. The sequencing input was central memory CD4+ T cells from blood. These receptors all come from a man under 40 with type 1 diabetes. CDR3s include the opening cysteine and the closing phenylalanine or tryptophan. The order of the fields is V gene, J gene, clone size, D gene, CDR3 protein, CDR3 DNA. D genes are given only for firm matches. Clone size is stated in some rows and not others, as once, few, many or a class when expanded.

v_gene: TRBV6-6
j_gene: TRBJ2-7
abundance: NA
d_gene: NA
CDR3aa: CASSYSRVSYEQYF
CDR3nt: TGTGCCAGCAGTTACTCGAGGGTTTCCTACGAGCAGTACTTC

v_gene: TRBV29-1
j_gene: TRBJ2-7
abundance: NA
d_gene: NA
CDR3aa: CSVSGGYEQYF
CDR3nt: TGCAGCGTTAGCGGAGGGTACGAGCAGTACTTC

v_gene: TRBV28
j_gene: TRBJ2-7
abundance: once
d_gene: NA
CDR3aa: CASSITGTLAYEQYF
CDR3nt: TGTGCCAGCAGCATCACCGGGACTCTAGCCTACGAGCAGTACTTC

v_gene: TRBV18
j_gene: TRBJ2-1
abundance: few
d_gene: NA
CDR3aa: CASSPPLDHLYNEQFF
CDR3nt: TGTGCCAGCTCACCCCCACTAGACCACCTCTACAATGAGCAGTTCTTC

v_gene: TRBV30
j_gene: TRBJ2-7
abundance: few
d_gene: NA
CDR3aa: CAWSRQGGNEQYF
CDR3nt: TGTGCCTGGAGTCGGCAGGGGGGCAACGAGCAGTACTTC

v_gene: TRBV6-5
j_gene: TRBJ1-5
abundance: few
d_gene: NA
CDR3aa: CASSYSRGRQPQHF
CDR3nt: TGTGCCAGCAGTTACTCTAGAGGTCGCCAGCCCCAGCATTTT

v_gene: TRBV25-1
j_gene: TRBJ1-3
abundance: few
d_gene: TRBD1
CDR3aa: CASSSPGQHTNTIYF
CDR3nt: TGTGCCAGCAGTTCCCCGGGACAGCACACAAACACCATATATTTT

v_gene: TRBV6-5
j_gene: TRBJ2-5
abundance: few
d_gene: TRBD1
CDR3aa: CASSEQGAETQYF
CDR3nt: TGTGCCAGCAGTGAACAGGGGGCAGAGACCCAGTACTTC

v_gene: TRBV27
j_gene: TRBJ2-7
abundance: NA
d_gene: NA
CDR3aa: CASSSPLASYEQYF
CDR3nt: TGTGCCAGCAGTAGCCCCTTGGCTTCCTACGAGCAGTACTTC

v_gene: TRBV2
j_gene: TRBJ1-2
abundance: few
d_gene: NA
CDR3aa: CASRTGLGGYTF
CDR3nt: TGTGCCAGTCGAACAGGGTTGGGCGGCTACACCTTC

v_gene: TRBV6-5
j_gene: TRBJ2-2
abundance: few
d_gene: NA
CDR3aa: CASSHGTYYTGELFF
CDR3nt: TGTGCCAGCAGCCACGGGACTTATTACACCGGGGAGCTGTTTTTT

v_gene: TRBV9
j_gene: TRBJ1-5
abundance: NA
d_gene: NA
CDR3aa: CASSVAKVRGNQPQHF
CDR3nt: TGTGCCAGCAGCGTAGCCAAGGTGAGGGGCAATCAGCCCCAGCATTTT

v_gene: TRBV6-5
j_gene: TRBJ1-1
abundance: few
d_gene: NA
CDR3aa: CASRFWGNTEAFF
CDR3nt: TGTGCCAGCCGGTTTTGGGGAAACACTGAAGCTTTCTTT

v_gene: TRBV27
j_gene: TRBJ1-1
abundance: NA
d_gene: NA
CDR3aa: CASSLSSGGLTEAFF
CDR3nt: TGTGCCAGCAGTTTATCATCGGGGGGATTGACTGAAGCTTTCTTT

v_gene: TRBV29-1
j_gene: TRBJ2-3
abundance: many
d_gene: NA
CDR3aa: CSPDGPLETDTQYF
CDR3nt: TGCAGCCCGGACGGTCCCCTGGAGACAGATACGCAGTATTTT

v_gene: TRBV6-1
j_gene: TRBJ2-7
abundance: NA
d_gene: NA
CDR3aa: CASVPGTSTYEQYF
CDR3nt: TGTGCCAGCGTGCCCGGGACTTCAACCTACGAGCAGTACTTC

v_gene: TRBV28
j_gene: TRBJ1-1
abundance: few
d_gene: NA
CDR3aa: CASSFLLGGMNTEAFF
CDR3nt: TGTGCCAGCAGTTTTCTTTTAGGGGGGATGAACACTGAAGCTTTCTTT

v_gene: TRBV7-9
j_gene: TRBJ2-7
abundance: few
d_gene: NA
CDR3aa: CASSLDLGGSYEQYF
CDR3nt: TGTGCCAGCAGCTTAGACCTAGGCGGGTCCTACGAGCAGTACTTC

v_gene: TRBV7-9
j_gene: TRBJ2-7
abundance: few
d_gene: NA
CDR3aa: CASSLQGRNLYEQYF
CDR3nt: TGTGCCAGCAGCTTACAGGGGCGCAATCTCTACGAGCAGTACTTC

v_gene: TRBV7-2
j_gene: TRBJ2-3
abundance: NA
d_gene: NA
CDR3aa: CASTALDSYTDTQYF
CDR3nt: TGTGCCAGCACTGCCCTTGACAGCTACACAGATACGCAGTATTTT

v_gene: TRBV19
j_gene: TRBJ2-1
abundance: many
d_gene: TRBD1
CDR3aa: CASRLDRGSLNEQFF
CDR3nt: TGTGCCAGCCGCCTGGACAGGGGGTCATTGAATGAGCAGTTCTTC

v_gene: TRBV6-5
j_gene: TRBJ1-1
abundance: few
d_gene: NA
CDR3aa: CASSYRGQGTEAFF
CDR3nt: TGTGCCAGCAGTTACCGCGGGCAGGGTACTGAAGCTTTCTTT

v_gene: TRBV5-1
j_gene: TRBJ2-3
abundance: few
d_gene: TRBD2
CDR3aa: CASSPGLAELTDTQYF
CDR3nt: TGCGCCAGCAGCCCGGGACTAGCGGAACTCACAGATACGCAGTATTTT

v_gene: TRBV6-5
j_gene: TRBJ1-3
abundance: few
d_gene: NA
CDR3aa: CASESSGNTIYF
CDR3nt: TGTGCCAGCGAATCCTCTGGAAACACCATATATTTT

v_gene: TRBV5-8
j_gene: TRBJ2-7
abundance: NA
d_gene: NA
CDR3aa: CASDQFPGSSYEQYF
CDR3nt: TGTGCCAGCGACCAATTCCCCGGGAGCTCCTACGAGCAGTACTTC

v_gene: TRBV7-2
j_gene: TRBJ1-6
abundance: NA
d_gene: NA
CDR3aa: CASSPQAFLNSPLHF
CDR3nt: TGTGCCAGCAGCCCACAGGCGTTTCTCAATTCACCCCTCCACTTT

v_gene: TRBV11-2
j_gene: TRBJ2-1
abundance: few
d_gene: NA
CDR3aa: CASSFTYNEQFF
CDR3nt: TGTGCCAGCAGCTTCACATACAATGAGCAGTTCTTC

v_gene: TRBV5-1
j_gene: TRBJ2-3
abundance: NA
d_gene: NA
CDR3aa: CASSFGPDTQYF
CDR3nt: TGCGCCAGCAGCTTCGGCCCAGATACGCAGTATTTT

v_gene: TRBV6-4
j_gene: TRBJ1-5
abundance: NA
d_gene: NA
CDR3aa: CASSGERGQPQHF
CDR3nt: TGTGCCAGCAGTGGAGAGCGAGGGCAGCCCCAGCATTTT

v_gene: TRBV28
j_gene: TRBJ2-4
abundance: NA
d_gene: NA
CDR3aa: CASSLVGSQAAKNIQYF
CDR3nt: TGTGCCAGCAGTTTAGTCGGCAGCCAAGCAGCCAAAAACATTCAGTACTTC

v_gene: TRBV6-1
j_gene: TRBJ2-1
abundance: NA
d_gene: NA
CDR3aa: CASSTHSASEQFF
CDR3nt: TGTGCCAGCTCAACTCATAGCGCCAGCGAGCAGTTCTTC

v_gene: TRBV7-9
j_gene: TRBJ1-2
abundance: few
d_gene: NA
CDR3aa: CASSQGGAVYGYTF
CDR3nt: TGTGCCAGCAGCCAAGGTGGTGCAGTCTATGGCTACACCTTC

v_gene: TRBV5-6
j_gene: TRBJ2-1
abundance: many
d_gene: NA
CDR3aa: CASSGLEASREQFF
CDR3nt: TGTGCCAGCAGTGGCTTGGAAGCCTCCAGGGAGCAGTTCTTC

v_gene: TRBV5-1
j_gene: TRBJ2-2
abundance: few
d_gene: NA
CDR3aa: CASTQYRGAGELFF
CDR3nt: TGCGCCAGCACCCAATACCGGGGCGCCGGGGAGCTGTTTTTT

v_gene: TRBV10-3
j_gene: TRBJ2-7
abundance: once
d_gene: NA
CDR3aa: CASLKAYEQYF
CDR3nt: TGTGCCAGCCTTAAGGCCTACGAGCAGTACTTC

v_gene: TRBV18
j_gene: TRBJ2-5
abundance: NA
d_gene: NA
CDR3aa: CASSIQGGETQYF
CDR3nt: TGTGCCAGCTCAATCCAGGGTGGAGAGACCCAGTACTTC

v_gene: TRBV4-3
j_gene: TRBJ2-3
abundance: few
d_gene: TRBD1
CDR3aa: CASSQGGQGRVTQYF
CDR3nt: TGCGCCAGCAGCCAAGGGGGACAGGGGAGGGTTACGCAGTATTTT

v_gene: TRBV4-2
j_gene: TRBJ2-1
abundance: few
d_gene: TRBD2
CDR3aa: CASSQDVVTTSGRQEQFF
CDR3nt: TGTGCCAGCAGCCAAGATGTCGTAACGACTAGCGGCCGCCAAGAGCAGTTCTTC

v_gene: TRBV7-6
j_gene: TRBJ1-4
abundance: many
d_gene: TRBD1
CDR3aa: CASSLGQGRNEKLFF
CDR3nt: TGTGCCAGCAGCTTAGGACAGGGGCGGAATGAAAAACTGTTTTTT

v_gene: TRBV7-2
j_gene: TRBJ2-3
abundance: NA
d_gene: NA
CDR3aa: CASSPAPTDTQYF
CDR3nt: TGTGCCAGCAGCCCGGCCCCCACAGATACGCAGTATTTT

v_gene: TRBV7-2
j_gene: TRBJ2-7
abundance: many
d_gene: TRBD2
CDR3aa: CASKKGGPYEQYF
CDR3nt: TGTGCCAGCAAGAAGGGAGGGCCTTACGAGCAGTACTTC